Below are 18 T cell receptor beta chains sequenced from a single sample in a study of CD8 T cells in ankylosing spondylitis. Each CDR3 protein is one row after TCRdb ran MiXCR on the 5' RACE reads. This repertoire shows 150,000 to 200,000 distinct CDR3 sequences, around a third found once; its top ten account for 6%. The sequencing input was synovial fluid, either unsorted or a sorted T cell fraction (not recorded which). The receptors were sampled from a male donor with ankylosing spondylitis.

The rearrangement joins TRBV7-3 to TRBJ2-1; D might be TRBD1 (6 bases). Per germline, CDR1 SGHTA and CDR2 FQGTGA. V was cut by 2 bases and J by 0 bases, with 11 bases left in between. The CDR3 length is 16 residues. Here the CDR3 DNA reads TGTGCCAGCAGCTTACAGGGGCGGAGCTCCTACAATGAGCAGTTCTTC. Amino acid sequence: CASSLQGRSSYNEQFF.

The chain carries TRBV12-3 or TRBV12-4 and TRBJ2-3, with unresolved D. The CDR3 has 15 amino acids. V shed 5 bases and J shed 1 base, with 13 bases lying between them. The CDR3 DNA is TGTGCCAGCAGTCCACAGCAAGTGGGCACAGATACGCAGTATTTT. It is translated as CASSPQQVGTDTQYF.

The chain links TRBV29-1 to TRBJ2-7, with TRBD1 as a possible D gene (7 bases). This CDR3 has 14 amino acids. Germline CDR1 and CDR2: SQVTM and ANQGSEA. Trimming cost V 1 base and J 6 bases, with 16 bases left between them. The CDR3 sequence: CSVEGPNRGGEQYF. In DNA, the CDR3 is TGCAGCGTTGAAGGTCCGAACAGGGGAGGCGAGCAGTACTTC.

This clonotype was found a few times. The rearrangement links TRBV28 to TRBJ1-2; 7 positions match TRBD1. With V trimmed by 4 bases and J by 3 bases, 8 bases remained unmatched. The germline V gene encodes CDR1 MDHEN and CDR2 SYDVKM. CDR3 length: 15 residues. CDR3 sequence (DNA): TGTGCCAGCAGTTCGCCCCAGGGGGGGTACTATGGCTACACCTTC. This gives the protein CASSSPQGGYYGYTF.

The chain combines TRBV3-1 with TRBJ1-2, with TRBD1 as a possible D gene (6 bases). Per the germline V gene, CDR1 is LGHDT and CDR2 is YNNKEL (reference sequence). CDR3 length: 14 residues. Between the trimmed V and J ends, which lost 2 bases and 2 bases, there was a span of 9 bases. The chain's CDR3 is CASSQPGTNYGYTF. The CDR3 DNA is TGTGCCAGCAGCCAACCCGGGACAAACTATGGCTACACCTTC.

The chain employs TRBV2 and TRBJ2-3; D remains unclear. The CDR3 is made up of 15 amino acids. V was trimmed by 6 bases and J by 2 bases, leaving 15 bases between them. Germline lookup yields CDR1 SNHLY and CDR2 FYNNEI. The CDR3 sequence: CASRSTATSTDTQYF. CDR3 bases: TGTGCCAGCAGGTCCACAGCAACATCCACAGATACGCAGTATTTT. The full variable domain, completed using reference TRBV2 and TRBJ2-3, is EPEVTQTPSHQVTQMGQEVILRCVPISNHLYFYWYRQILGQKVEFLVSFYNNEISEKSEIFDDQFSVERPDGSNFTLKIRSTKLEDSAMYFCASRSTATSTDTQYFGPGTRLTVL.

The V gene is TRBV4-2, the J gene TRBJ2-7, with TRBD2 matching 12 bases. Germline V gene data show CDR1 as LGHNA and CDR2 as YNFKEQ. The CDR3 totals 16 residues. V lost 4 bases, J lost 4 bases, and 8 bases stayed unmatched. This CDR3 reads CASSPSSSGGAYEQYF. CDR3 sequence (DNA): TGTGCCAGCAGCCCTTCCTCTAGCGGGGGGGCTTACGAGCAGTACTTC.

With regard to this clonotype: This may be a read error, as it is one base from a much larger clone. The chain couples TRBV3-1 to TRBJ2-2; 7 nucleotides agree with TRBD1. The CDR3 runs 16 residues. J gave up 6 bases and V 5 bases, and 12 bases lay outside the gene matches. In germline, CDR1 is LGHDT, CDR2 YNNKEL (reference sequence). The CDR3 coding sequence is TGTGCCAGCAGCACACGCCGGAGACAGGGAGCCGGGGAGCTGTTTTTT. Encoded protein: CASSTRRRQGAGELFF.

A few counts support this clonotype. The gene calls are TRBV29-1 and TRBJ2-7; D gene ambiguous. Per germline, CDR1 SQVTM and CDR2 ANQGSEA. V was trimmed by 4 bases and J by 0 bases, leaving 7 bases between them. This CDR3 comprises 12 residues. The CDR3 DNA reads as TGCAGCGTTGCTAAGAGCTCCTACGAGCAGTACTTC. Its translation: CSVAKSSYEQYF.

This clonotype came up many times. This chain uses TRBV20-1 with TRBJ1-5; 9 bases map to TRBD1. CDR3 size: 18 residues. Germline values: CDR1 DFQATT, CDR2 SNEGSKA (reference sequence). Trimming cost V 4 bases and J 1 base; bases outside gene matches: 14. CDR3 residues: CSATKTGTGKISNQPQHF. In DNA, the CDR3 is TGCAGTGCTACGAAAACCGGGACAGGGAAGATAAGCAATCAGCCCCAGCATTTT.

The sample holds many counts of this clonotype. The chain is built from TRBV20-1 and TRBJ1-1; no reliable D call. CDR1 is DFQATT, CDR2 SNEGSKA, per germline (reference sequence). V was shortened by 1 base and J by 1 base, with 10 bases between the two germline ends. The CDR3 loop spans 14 amino acids. CDR3: CSARGGTANTEAFF. Here the CDR3 DNA reads TGCAGTGCTAGAGGCGGAACAGCGAACACTGAAGCTTTCTTT.

V is TRBV12-3 or TRBV12-4 and J is TRBJ2-3; D ambiguous. Trimming stripped 6 bases from V and 0 bases from J, with 7 bases between. The CDR3 has 13 residues. The CDR3 bases are TGTGCCAGCAGGGTTGGTAGCACAGATACGCAGTATTTT. Encoded protein: CASRVGSTDTQYF.

In this sample, this clonotype turned up a few times. The chain carries TRBV20-1 and TRBJ2-3; D is unresolved. The CDR3 sequence is 14 residues long. Germline CDR1 and CDR2: DFQATT and SNEGSKA (reference sequence). The V and J ends lost 1 base and 2 bases respectively, with 10 bases between them. The CDR3 is CSARAIFPTDTQYF. CDR3 bases: TGCAGTGCTAGAGCTATCTTCCCCACAGATACGCAGTATTTT.

The rearrangement joins TRBV19 to TRBJ2-1; 8 bases are shared with TRBD2. V shed 7 bases and J 2 bases; nucleotides not matched to a gene: 7. CDR1 is LNHDA, CDR2 SQIVND, per germline (reference sequence). The CDR3 contains 15 residues. This CDR3 is CASKPRLAPYNEQFF. The CDR3 bases are TGTGCCAGTAAGCCCAGACTAGCGCCCTACAATGAGCAGTTCTTC.

This rearrangement joins TRBV5-1 to TRBJ1-2, with D perhaps matching TRBD1 (5 bases). Germline V CDR1 and CDR2: SGHRS, YFSETQ. The CDR3 is made up of 15 amino acids. V was trimmed by 1 base and J by 2 bases, leaving 12 bases between them. CDR3 region: CASSLPDSTNYGYTF. The CDR3 DNA reads TGCGCCAGCAGCTTGCCAGACAGTACCAACTATGGCTACACCTTC.

J is TRBJ1-1 and V is TRBV3-1; D gene ambiguous. Per the germline V gene, CDR1 is LGHDT and CDR2 is YNNKEL (reference sequence). This CDR3 is 15 amino acids long. Trimming stripped 1 base from V and 0 bases from J, with 9 bases between. The CDR3 protein is CASSQVGGLNTEAFF. CDR3 DNA sequence: TGTGCCAGCAGCCAAGTCGGCGGATTGAACACTGAAGCTTTCTTT.

The chain uses TRBV5-1 and TRBJ1-3; D gene unclear. Trimming cost V 5 bases and J 2 bases, with 8 bases left between them. The CDR3 contains 13 residues. Germline loops: CDR1 SGHRS, CDR2 YFSETQ. The CDR3 DNA reads TGCGCCAGCAGACGGGAGCCTGGAAACACCATATATTTT. Protein product: CASRREPGNTIYF. Filled out from reference TRBV5-1 and TRBJ1-3, the complete variable domain reads KAGVTQTPRYLIKTRGQQVTLSCSPISGHRSVSWYQQTPGQGLQFLFEYFSETQRNKGNFPGRFSGRQFSNSRSEMNVSTLELGDSALYLCASRREPGNTIYFGEGSWLTVV.

V gene TRBV28 combines with J gene TRBJ1-1, with D perhaps TRBD1 (5 bases). CDR3 length: 15 residues. V was trimmed by 5 bases and J by 1 base, leaving 14 bases between them. Germline V CDR1 and CDR2: MDHEN, SYDVKM. CDR3 in amino acids: CASSAWGEGNTEAFF. CDR3 DNA: TGTGCCAGCAGTGCCTGGGGCGAGGGGAACACTGAAGCTTTCTTT.